This entry describes one T cell receptor beta chain. The sample originates from a study of T cell changes during pregnancy in multiple sclerosis. Measured with immunoSEQ multiplex PCR; TCRdb has only the in-frame clones, and not every one. The sample shows 90,000 or so clones, about 89% of them seen only once. There are 14 residues in the CDR3. V dropped 0 bases and J dropped 5; count of bases not matched to a gene: 4. Germline CDR1 reads ENHRY; CDR2 reads SYGVKD. This sequence was found in a female donor in good health, serving as a control in a pregnancy study. Some clones in this sample may be carry-over from other donors' samples. The gene calls are TRBV10-3 and TRBJ2-7; 7 bases are shared with TRBD1. The specimen was PBMCs, collected in the first trimester of pregnancy. The CDR3 bases are TGTGCCATCAGTGAGTCGAACAGGGGACACGAGCAGTACTTC. Its translation: CAISESNRGHEQYF.